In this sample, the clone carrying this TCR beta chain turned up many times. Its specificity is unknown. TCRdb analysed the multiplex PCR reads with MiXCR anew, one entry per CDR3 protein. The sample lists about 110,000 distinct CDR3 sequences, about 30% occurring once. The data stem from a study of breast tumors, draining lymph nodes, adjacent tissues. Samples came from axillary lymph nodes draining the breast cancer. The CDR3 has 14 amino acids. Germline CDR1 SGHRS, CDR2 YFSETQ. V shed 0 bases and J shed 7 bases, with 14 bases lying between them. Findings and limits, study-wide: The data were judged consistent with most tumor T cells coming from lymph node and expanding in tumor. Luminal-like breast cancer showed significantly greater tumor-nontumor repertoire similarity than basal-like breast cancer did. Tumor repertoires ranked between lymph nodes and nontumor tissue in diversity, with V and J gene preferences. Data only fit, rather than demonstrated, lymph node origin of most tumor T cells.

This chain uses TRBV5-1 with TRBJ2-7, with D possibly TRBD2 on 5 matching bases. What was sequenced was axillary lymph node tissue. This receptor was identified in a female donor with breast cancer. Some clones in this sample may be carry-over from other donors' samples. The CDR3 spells CASSLEAAPGEQYF. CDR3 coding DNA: TGCGCCAGCAGCTTGGAAGCAGCCCCGGGAGAGCAGTACTTC.